The rows below give T cell receptor beta chains drawn from one sample of a study of blood T cell repertoires in COVID-19. Generated by immunoSEQ multiplex PCR, the TCRdb table keeps only in-frame clones and is missing some. The table shows approximately 49,000 clones, with 84% occurring only once. The material sequenced was peripheral blood. The receptors shown here come from a man between 50 and 59 years old with acute or convalescent COVID-19. Each CDR3 is given with its conserved first and last residue. Each record gives: J gene, V gene, clone size, D gene, CDR3 protein, CDR3 DNA. D genes are given only for firm matches. For some rows the clone size is stated as once, few or many, or as a class when expanded; others skip it.

>TRBJ2-7|TRBV5-5|.|TRBD1
CASSLAWDRDEQYF
TGTGCCAGCAGCTTGGCCTGGGACAGGGACGAGCAGTACTTC
>TRBJ2-1|TRBV28|.|.
CASSPPREEQFF
TGTGCCAGCAGTCCCCCACGGGAGGAGCAGTTCTTC
>TRBJ1-5|TRBV4-3|.|TRBD1
CASSQGAHQPQHF
TGCGCCAGCAGTCAGGGGGCCCATCAGCCCCAGCATTTT
>TRBJ2-7|TRBV19|.|TRBD1
CASTKTGFEEQYF
TGTGCCAGTACGAAGACAGGGTTTGAGGAGCAGTACTTC
>TRBJ1-5|TRBV19|.|.
CASSIQSNRENQPQHF
TGTGCCAGTAGTATTCAGAGTAACAGGGAGAATCAGCCCCAGCATTTT
>TRBJ2-1|TRBV6-5|.|TRBD1
CASSSRAGGKRNEQFF
TGTGCCAGCAGTTCTCGCGCAGGGGGAAAACGGAATGAGCAGTTCTTC
>TRBJ1-1|TRBV7-9|.|.
CASSLGAPTEAFF
TGTGCCAGCAGCCTGGGGGCGCCCACTGAAGCTTTCTTT
>TRBJ1-6|TRBV30|.|.
CAWSITRGLRDSPLHF
TGTGCCTGGAGTATTACCAGGGGCCTCAGAGATTCACCCCTCCACTTT
>TRBJ1-3|TRBV10-1|.|.
CASSRPYTVNTIYF
TGCGCCAGCAGTCGACCATACACAGTAAACACCATATATTTT
>TRBJ1-6|TRBV20-1|.|.
CSASTGTYNSPLHF
TGCAGTGCTAGTACTGGGACATACAACTCACCCCTCCACTTT
>TRBJ1-2|TRBV4-1|.|.
CASSQESRENYGYTF
TGCGCCAGCAGCCAAGAATCCAGGGAAAACTATGGCTACACCTTC
>TRBJ2-7|TRBV9|once|TRBD1
CASSTRTGGTEQYF
TGTGCCAGCAGCACTCGAACAGGGGGCACCGAGCAGTACTTC
>TRBJ1-1|TRBV5-6|.|.
CASSWAGTEAFF
TGTGCCAGCAGCTGGGCCGGCACTGAAGCTTTCTTT
>TRBJ1-3|TRBV5-4|.|.
CASSLNDRPLSGNTIYF
TGTGCCAGCAGCTTGAATGACAGGCCGCTCTCTGGAAACACCATATATTTT
>TRBJ1-1|TRBV19|.|.
CASSITPGGDTEAFF
TGTGCCAGTAGTATAACCCCCGGGGGGGACACTGAAGCTTTCTTT
>TRBJ2-7|TRBV12-3/TRBV12-4|few|.
CASSSSSYEQYF
TGTGCCAGCAGTTCTAGCTCCTACGAGCAGTACTTC
>TRBJ2-7|TRBV5-4|few|TRBD2
CASSPGTSGGRDEQYF
TGTGCCAGCAGCCCCGGGACTAGCGGGGGCCGCGACGAGCAGTACTTC
>TRBJ2-7|TRBV5-6|.|TRBD2
CASSLSGTSGSKQYF
TGTGCCAGCAGCCTCTCGGGGACTAGCGGAAGTAAGCAGTACTTC
>TRBJ1-1|TRBV30|.|.
CAWRGGGVNTEAFF
TGTGCCTGGAGGGGAGGGGGGGTGAACACTGAAGCTTTCTTT